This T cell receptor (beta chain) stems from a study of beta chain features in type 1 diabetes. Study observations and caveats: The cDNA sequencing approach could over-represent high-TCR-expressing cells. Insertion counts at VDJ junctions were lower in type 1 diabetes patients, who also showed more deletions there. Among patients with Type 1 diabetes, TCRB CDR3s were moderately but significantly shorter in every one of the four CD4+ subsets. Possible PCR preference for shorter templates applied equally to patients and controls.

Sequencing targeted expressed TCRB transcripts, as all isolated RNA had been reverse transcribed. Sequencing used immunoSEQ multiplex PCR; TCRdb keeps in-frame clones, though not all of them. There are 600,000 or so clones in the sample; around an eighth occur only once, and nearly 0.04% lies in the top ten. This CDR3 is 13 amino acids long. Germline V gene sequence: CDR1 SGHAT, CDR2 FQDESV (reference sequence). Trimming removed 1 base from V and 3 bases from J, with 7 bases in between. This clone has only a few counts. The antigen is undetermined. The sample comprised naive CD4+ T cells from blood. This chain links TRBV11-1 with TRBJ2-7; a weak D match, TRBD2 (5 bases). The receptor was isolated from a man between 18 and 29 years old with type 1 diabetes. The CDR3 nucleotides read TGTGCCAGCAGCTTAGAGCGGTACTACGAGCAGTACTTC. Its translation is CASSLERYYEQYF.